What follows are 9 T cell receptor beta chains derived from one specimen sequenced in a study of blood T cell repertoires in COVID-19. Sequenced by immunoSEQ multiplex PCR; TCRdb stores in-frame clones only, minus some. Here the sample spans roughly 290,000 clones, 80% to 95% being singletons. Sequencing was carried out using peripheral blood. Receptor source: a woman aged 25 to 39 with COVID-19, enrolled during active disease.

This clone was detected only once. V usage is TRBV7-9 and J usage is TRBJ2-1; possible D gene TRBD2, 5 bases. Trimming removed 5 bases from V and 9 bases from J, with 11 bases in between. The CDR3 contains 12 residues. Per the germline V gene, CDR1 is SEHNR and CDR2 is FQNEAQ (reference sequence). The chain's CDR3 is CASSRTEGEQFF. CDR3 sequence (DNA): TGTGCCAGCAGCCGCACCGAGGGTGAGCAGTTCTTC.

The chain couples TRBV28 to TRBJ1-1, with D unclear. With 2 bases removed from V and 1 base from J, the gap between germline ends came to 5 bases. Germline CDR1 is MDHEN and CDR2 is SYDVKM. CDR3 length: 13 residues. DNA of the CDR3: TGTGCCAGCAGTTTAGTATCGAACACTGAAGCTTTCTTT. Its translation: CASSLVSNTEAFF.

V and J are TRBV4-1 and TRBJ2-3, with 7 bases that match TRBD2. This CDR3 comprises 14 residues. From germline, CDR1 is MGHRA and CDR2 YSYEKL. V shed 4 bases and J 5 bases; nucleotides not matched to a gene: 6. The CDR3 nucleotides read TGCGCCAGCAGCCCAGTGGGGGGGGTAGATACGCAGTATTTT. Translation gives CASSPVGGVDTQYF.

CDR3 nucleotide sequence: TGTGCCACGATGGGGGCTAGCGGGAGGAGTACCGGGGAGCTGTTTTTT. Its protein product is CATMGASGRSTGELFF. The rearrangement joins TRBV10-3 to TRBJ2-2; 11 positions match TRBD2. This CDR3 region has 16 residues. Germline CDR1 and CDR2: ENHRY and SYGVKD. The J segment lost 5 bases and the V segment lost 10 bases, leaving 12 bases of the junction unmatched.

J is TRBJ1-5 and V is TRBV2; possibly TRBD1 for D (5 bases). CDR3 length equals 13 residues. The V gene's germline CDR1 is SNHLY and CDR2 FYNNEI. V lost 7 bases and J lost 6, with 13 bases in between. Written as DNA, the CDR3 is TGTGCCAGCAATACCCAGGGCGTTCAGCCCCAGCATTTT. Its translation: CASNTQGVQPQHF.

This rearrangement joins TRBV5-1 to TRBJ1-1; D is perhaps TRBD1 (6 bases). The CDR3 length is 14 residues. V shed 3 bases and J shed 0 bases, with 9 bases lying between them. The V gene's germline CDR1 is SGHRS and CDR2 YFSETQ. CDR3 amino acids: CASSSGQMNTEAFF. The CDR3 DNA reads TGCGCCAGCAGCTCGGGACAAATGAACACTGAAGCTTTCTTT.

V usage is TRBV6-4 and J usage is TRBJ1-1, with D unclear. The CDR3 has 13 residues. Germline assignment: CDR1 MRHNA and CDR2 SNTAGT. The V and J ends lost 5 bases and 5 bases respectively, with 12 bases between them. CDR3 loop: CASSREIWTEAFF. The CDR3 nucleotides are TGTGCCAGCAGTAGAGAGATCTGGACTGAAGCTTTCTTT.

The genes are TRBV10-3 and TRBJ1-1; the D gene is possibly TRBD1 (6 bases). The CDR3 sequence is 15 residues long. From germline, CDR1 is ENHRY and CDR2 SYGVKD. V was cut by 2 bases and J by 0 bases, with 10 bases left in between. The CDR3 bases are TGTGCCATCAGTGAGATACAGGGTATGAACACTGAAGCTTTCTTT. It translates to CAISEIQGMNTEAFF.

This chain's CDR3 is CAWSVELLRGYTF. DNA for the CDR3: TGTGCCTGGAGTGTAGAACTCTTGAGGGGCTACACCTTC. The chain has TRBV30 and TRBJ1-2, with D uncertain. The CDR3 totals 13 residues. Trimming pared 0 bases from V and 8 bases from J, leaving 13 bases between. CDR1 is GTSNPN and CDR2 is SVGIG in the germline V gene (reference sequence).